Listed below are T cell receptor beta chains from one sample, sequenced in a study of post-analysis software for immune sequencing data. TCRdb redid the calling of the PCR reads with MiXCR, one entry per CDR3 protein. This table holds fewer than 850,000 distinct CDR3 sequences, 25% to 30% found once. Sequencing was carried out using blood. The source is a girl between 5 and 17 years old with multiple sclerosis. Both conserved end residues are trimmed from each CDR3. The D gene is left open where the match is weak.

>TRBV7-2|TRBD1
ASSLGRGQGENTEAF
>TRBV28|NA
ASSSRWVTEAF
>TRBV6-6|NA
ASSYHFNQPQH
>TRBV6-5|NA
ASSVGAGAINEQF
>TRBV12-5|TRBD1
ASGSGQAWTDTQY
>TRBV29-1|TRBD1
SVGQGFEPQH
>TRBV28|NA
ASSGSNTQY
>TRBV7-2|TRBD1
ASSAAGTGIHEQY
>TRBV20-1|NA
SASALGDSNQSQH
>TRBV11-2|NA
ASSTASGANVLT
>TRBV20-1|NA
SASGATRTQETQY
>TRBV20-1|NA
SARAGSVPLSAQY
>TRBV7-2|TRBD2
ASRTAGGADTQY
>TRBV5-1|TRBD2
ASSRRLAGSYEQY
>TRBV7-9|TRBD1
ASSLGGQGNTEAF
>TRBV12-3/TRBV12-4|NA
ASSSQDSPGREY
>TRBV4-3|TRBD2
ASSQGSGLVYEQY
>TRBV10-2|NA
ASGQLGNEQF
>TRBV5-6|TRBD1
ASSHQDRAGYGYT
>TRBV5-4|NA
ASSLRRLGSYEQY
>TRBV27|NA
ASSFSQGPYEQY
>TRBV20-1|NA
SARIQLGYEQY
>TRBV12-3/TRBV12-4|NA
ASSSQPEAFYGYT
>TRBV20-1|NA
SAPAMNTEAF
>TRBV7-2|NA
ASSLVGTTEAF
>TRBV5-1|TRBD1
ASSPDRENGYT
>TRBV29-1|NA
SGKITGPSNTGELF
>TRBV6-5|NA
ASSYSKGGDLANTGELF
>TRBV29-1|TRBD2
SVVSSGGVNEQF
>TRBV15|NA
ATSRGDSNYGYT
>TRBV27|TRBD1
ASRSDRGNYEQY
>TRBV20-1|TRBD1
SASRPGTGSPGANVLT